This record covers a single T cell receptor beta chain. The sample is drawn from a study of T cell responses to AZD1222 COVID-19 vaccine. The V gene's germline CDR1 is SGHRS and CDR2 YFSETQ. The CDR3 has 12 residues. With 4 bases removed from V and 7 bases from J, the gap between germline ends came to 9 bases. Generated by immunoSEQ multiplex PCR, the TCRdb table keeps only in-frame clones and is missing some. The sample includes fewer than 150,000 clones, approximately 95% of them seen just once. The sequenced sample was peripheral blood, obtained 28 days after the second AZD1222 dose. This sequence was found in an adult who received the AZD1222 COVID-19 vaccine. This chain connects TRBV5-1 to TRBJ2-1; possible D gene TRBD2, 6 bases. CDR3 sequence reads: CASSGAGNEQFF. The CDR3 nucleotides are TGCGCCAGCAGCGGAGCGGGTAATGAGCAGTTCTTC.